This T cell receptor (beta chain) appears in the sequencing data of a study of blood T cell repertoires in COVID-19. Whole-study context: Acute-phase and convalescent COVID-19 samples originated in the United States, Italy and Spain. The analysed material was cDNA or gDNA that came from T cells, B-cell-depleted T cells, or PBMCs.

Authors' analysis steps: From reference gene primer amplification, estimates of nucleated cell counts were derived. Sequencing used immunoSEQ multiplex PCR; TCRdb keeps in-frame clones, though not all of them. From that table come the V and J calls and clone size; the DNA was used to work out D and trimming. The sample records about 270,000 clones, approximately 84% being singletons. The clonotype comes from a human donor in a cohort sampled during active COVID-19. What was sequenced was peripheral blood.

Here the CDR3 DNA reads TGTGCCAGCAGAATCCCGGGACTAGCGGTTCAAGAGACCCAGTACTTC. This codes for CASRIPGLAVQETQYF. The V call is TRBV4-2, the J call TRBJ2-5; 11 positions agree with TRBD2. Germline V gene lookup returns CDR1 LGHNA and CDR2 YNFKEQ. The CDR3 sequence is 16 residues long. Unmatched junction bases numbered 8, after V lost 6 bases and J lost 2 bases.